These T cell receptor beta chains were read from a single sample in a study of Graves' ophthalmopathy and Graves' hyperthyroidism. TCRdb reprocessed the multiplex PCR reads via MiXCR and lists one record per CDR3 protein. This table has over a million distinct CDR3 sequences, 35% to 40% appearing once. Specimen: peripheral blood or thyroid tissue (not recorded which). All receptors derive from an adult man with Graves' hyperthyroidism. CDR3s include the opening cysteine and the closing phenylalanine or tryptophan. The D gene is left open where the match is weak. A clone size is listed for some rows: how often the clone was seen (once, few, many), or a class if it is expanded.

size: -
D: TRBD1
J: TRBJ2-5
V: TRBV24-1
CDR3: CATSDTGTGQETQYF
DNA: TGTGCCACCAGTGATACCGGGACAGGGCAAGAGACCCAGTACTTC

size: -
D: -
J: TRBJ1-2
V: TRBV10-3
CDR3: CAASIGARDGYTF
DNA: TGTGCGGCTAGCATAGGGGCCCGCGATGGCTACACCTTC

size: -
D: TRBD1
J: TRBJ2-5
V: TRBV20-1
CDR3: CSARKTGIGTQYF
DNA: TGCAGTGCTAGAAAGACAGGGATCGGGACCCAGTACTTC

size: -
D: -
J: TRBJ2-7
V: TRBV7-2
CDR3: CASSLRFGSQQYF
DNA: TGTGCCAGCAGCTTAAGGTTCGGGTCGCAACAGTACTTC

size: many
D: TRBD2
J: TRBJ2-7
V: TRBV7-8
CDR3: CASSFTAGGPWEQYF
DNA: TGTGCCAGCAGCTTCACAGCGGGAGGGCCTTGGGAGCAGTACTTC

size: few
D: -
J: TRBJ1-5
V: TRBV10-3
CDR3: CASQQRGVGNQPQHF
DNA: TGTGCCAGCCAGCAGCGAGGGGTCGGCAATCAGCCCCAGCATTTT

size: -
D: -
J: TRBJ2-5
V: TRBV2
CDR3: CASSWDRSQETQYF
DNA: TGTGCCAGCAGCTGGGACCGGTCCCAAGAGACCCAGTACTTC

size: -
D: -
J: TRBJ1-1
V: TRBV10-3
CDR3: CAIGGANTEAFF
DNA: TGTGCCATCGGGGGGGCAAACACTGAAGCTTTCTTT

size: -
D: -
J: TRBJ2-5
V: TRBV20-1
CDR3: CSARVKETQYF
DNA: TGCAGTGCTAGAGTTAAGGAGACCCAGTACTTC

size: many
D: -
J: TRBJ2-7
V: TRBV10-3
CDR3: CATRDGVLSYEQYF
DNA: TGTGCCACCCGGGACGGAGTCCTCTCCTACGAGCAGTACTTC

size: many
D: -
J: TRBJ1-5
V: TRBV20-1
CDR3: CSARGSGTLNQPQHF
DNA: TGCAGTGCTAGAGGTTCAGGGACGCTCAATCAGCCCCAGCATTTT

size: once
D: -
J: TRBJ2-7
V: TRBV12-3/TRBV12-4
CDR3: CASSFRTFSSYEQYF
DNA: TGTGCCAGCAGTTTTAGGACGTTCTCCTCCTACGAGCAGTACTTC

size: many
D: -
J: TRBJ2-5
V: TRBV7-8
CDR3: CASSLALLGTQYF
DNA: TGTGCCAGCAGCTTAGCGCTCCTCGGGACCCAGTACTTC